The rows below give T cell receptor beta chains drawn from one sample of a study of cytomegalovirus exposure and HLA in healthy donors. Only in-frame clones appear in the TCRdb table, and some are missing; sequencing was by immunoSEQ multiplex PCR. This table has roughly 180,000 clones, roughly 86% appearing once. The sequencing sample was made of PBMCs. Source of these receptors: a man aged 25 to 40 in good health and CMV-seropositive. The CDR3 runs from the conserved cysteine through the conserved F or W.

TRBJ2-7 | 15 | TRBV6-6 | CASRKPPQGTYEQYF
TRBJ2-2 | 14 | TRBV6-5 | CASSYSGGTGELFF
TRBJ1-5 | 13 | TRBV6-6 | CASREGGNQPQHF
TRBJ2-5 | 14 | TRBV9 | CASSVGDSQETQYF
TRBJ2-5 | 14 | TRBV29-1 | CSVAGQGGQETQYF
TRBJ1-1 | 13 | TRBV4-1 | CASSLRGWTEAFF
TRBJ1-1 | 16 | TRBV9 | CASSVGGSSGKSEAFF
TRBJ2-3 | 15 | TRBV7-9 | CASSLGSRATDTQYF
TRBJ2-7 | 14 | TRBV27 | CASTKQGDHYEQYF
TRBJ2-7 | 14 | TRBV6-1 | CASSDPSGDYEQYF
TRBJ2-3 | 14 | TRBV5-1 | CASSWTVSTDTQYF
TRBJ1-3 | 16 | TRBV6-5 | CASSYSIQFQGNTIYF
TRBJ2-7 | 15 | TRBV4-2 | CASSQFTGMAYEQYF
TRBJ1-5 | 14 | TRBV27 | CASRGVGGGQPQHF
TRBJ1-5 | 13 | TRBV18 | CASSPDSAQPQHF
TRBJ2-7 | 14 | TRBV27 | CASSFSGPSYEQYF
TRBJ2-7 | 13 | TRBV28 | CAAKAGSPYEQYF
TRBJ1-1 | 14 | TRBV28 | CASSLYGELAEAFF